Presented here are 25 T cell receptor beta chains from one specimen sequenced in a study of blood T cell repertoires in COVID-19. The assay was immunoSEQ multiplex PCR, and TCRdb's table has in-frame clones only and misses some. In the table there are around 250,000 clones, about 87% of which are singletons. Specimen: PBMCs or T cells enriched from blood (not recorded which). The receptors shown here come from a woman younger than 45 with acute COVID-19.

The genes are TRBV10-1 and TRBJ1-2; D gene uncertain. The CDR3 is 13 amino acids. Trimming left V 6 bases short and J 4 bases short, with 12 bases between. CDR1 is WNHNN and CDR2 is SYGVQD in the germline V gene (reference sequence). This CDR3 reads CASRTGGVYGYTF. The DNA of the CDR3 is TGCGCCAGCAGAACTGGCGGGGTCTATGGCTACACCTTC.

The chain employs TRBV5-1 and TRBJ2-3; 7 bases are shared with TRBD1. The trim removed 3 bases at V and 3 bases at J, leaving 4 bases unmatched. Looked up from germline, CDR1 is SGHRS and CDR2 is YFSETQ. The CDR3 is 14 amino acids. This chain's CDR3 is CASSSGTATDTQYF. CDR3 nucleotides: TGCGCCAGCAGCTCCGGGACAGCTACAGATACGCAGTATTTT.

The chain employs TRBV5-1 and TRBJ2-7, with D possibly TRBD2 on 5 matching bases. The CDR3 runs 14 residues. Germline CDR1 reads SGHRS; CDR2 reads YFSETQ. The V end was cut by 4 bases, the J end by 0 bases, with 11 bases between. The CDR3: CASSRTASSYEQYF. The CDR3 DNA sequence: TGCGCCAGCAGCCGGACTGCGAGCTCCTACGAGCAGTACTTC.

The V and J genes are TRBV4-3 and TRBJ2-1, with D hard to call. With 3 bases removed from V and 13 bases from J, the gap between germline ends came to 16 bases. The CDR3 length is 13 residues. Per the germline V gene, CDR1 is LGHNA and CDR2 is YSLEER. CDR3 nucleotides: TGCGCCAGCAGCCAGAGTGGAGACGATCTACAGTTCTTC. Translated, it gives CASSQSGDDLQFF.

J is TRBJ1-1 and V is TRBV18; D might be TRBD1 (6 bases). Germline V gene data show CDR1 as KGHSH and CDR2 as LQKENI. Trimming removed 2 bases from V and 1 base from J, with 8 bases in between. CDR3 length: 14 amino acids. CDR3 DNA sequence: TGTGCCAGCTCACCAACGGGACAGAACACTGAAGCTTTCTTT. This encodes CASSPTGQNTEAFF.

The chain recombines TRBV5-4 with TRBJ1-1; D perhaps matches TRBD1 (6 bases). V was shortened by 0 bases and J by 5 bases, with 11 bases between the two germline ends. From germline, CDR1 is SGHNT and CDR2 YYREEE (reference sequence). The CDR3 contains 14 residues. In DNA form, the CDR3 reads TGTGCCAGCAGCTTGGGACAGGTGGTAACTGAAGCTTTCTTT. It specifies CASSLGQVVTEAFF.

The chain joins TRBV19 to TRBJ2-5, with 9 nucleotides matching TRBD1. The CDR3 has 17 residues. Looked up from germline, CDR1 is LNHDA and CDR2 is SQIVND (reference sequence). Germline trimming cut 5 bases from V and 5 bases from J; bases unmatched to any gene: 15. In nucleotides, the CDR3 is TGTGCCAGTAGTTCGCCGGGACAGGGTTCTGGGGAGGAGACCCAGTACTTC. Its translation: CASSSPGQGSGEETQYF.

The chain employs TRBV9 and TRBJ2-2, with 12 bases aligning to TRBD2. This CDR3 has 16 residues. Per germline, CDR1 SGDLS and CDR2 YYNGEE. The trim removed 4 bases at V and 6 bases at J, leaving 7 bases unmatched. The CDR3 loop is CASSLRTSGTAGELFF. CDR3 nucleotides: TGTGCCAGCAGCTTACGGACTAGCGGGACGGCCGGGGAGCTGTTTTTT.

V is TRBV2 and J is TRBJ1-5; 7 nucleotides line up with TRBD1. Germline CDR1 SNHLY, CDR2 FYNNEI. Trimming removed 6 bases from V and 4 bases from J; junction bases left unmatched: 3. The CDR3 runs 13 residues. CDR3 protein: CASRGRGNQPQHF. The CDR3 coding sequence is TGTGCCAGCAGGGGCAGGGGGAATCAGCCCCAGCATTTT.

V gene TRBV3-1 (or the pseudogene TRBV3-2) combines with J gene TRBJ2-1; D may be TRBD2 (6 bases). Trimming removed 4 bases at V and 4 bases at J, with 8 bases between. CDR3 length: 13 residues. Germline-derived CDR1 and CDR2 are LGHDT and YNNKEL (reference sequence). This chain's CDR3 is CASSLGTYNEQFF. DNA for the CDR3: TGTGCCAGCAGCCTCGGGACTTACAATGAGCAGTTCTTC.

This sequence joins TRBV2 and TRBJ1-5; 10 nucleotides agree with TRBD1. Germline CDR1 is SNHLY and CDR2 is FYNNEI. This CDR3 is built from 16 residues. Trimming removed 5 bases from V and 5 bases from J; junction bases left unmatched: 9. The CDR3 coding sequence is TGTGCCAGCAGTTACCCCGGGACAGGGGAACATCAGCCCCAGCATTTT. Translating gives CASSYPGTGEHQPQHF.

DNA for the CDR3: TGTGCCAGCAGAGGGGCAGACCAGTACAACTCCTACGAGCAGTACTTC. Encoded protein: CASRGADQYNSYEQYF. V gene TRBV28 combines with J gene TRBJ2-7; weak D call: TRBD1 (5 bases). The V end lost 6 bases, the J end lost 0 bases, and 18 bases lay between the germline ends. Germline CDR1 and CDR2: MDHEN and SYDVKM. This CDR3 has 16 residues. The whole variable domain, filled in from reference TRBV28 and TRBJ2-7, reads DVKVTQSSRYLVKRTGEKVFLECVQDMDHENMFWYRQDPGLGLRLIYFSYDVKMKEKGDIPEGYSVSREKKERFSLILESASTNQTSMYLCASRGADQYNSYEQYFGPGTRLTVT.

This chain uses TRBV27 with TRBJ2-5, with unresolved D. The V gene lost 6 bases and the J gene lost 4 bases, with 15 bases spanning the gap. The CDR3 contains 14 residues. Germline-derived CDR1 and CDR2 are MNHEY and SMNVEV (reference sequence). In nucleotides, the CDR3 is TGTGCCAGCAGCTCCCTTCGGGTAGGAGAGACCCAGTACTTC. It codes for CASSSLRVGETQYF.

As regards this clone: A junction end diverges from the germline sequence, so it may reflect a read error. The V and J genes are TRBV10-2 and TRBJ2-7; 7 nucleotides align to TRBD1. Germline-derived CDR1 and CDR2 are WSHSY and SAAADI. The CDR3 is made up of 12 amino acids. CDR3 in DNA: TGCGCCAGCAATGAGGGGGCCGACGAGCAGTACTTC. Encoded protein: CASNEGADEQYF.

This clone was seen only once. This chain connects TRBV7-9 to TRBJ2-3; 8 bases are shared with TRBD2. CDR1 is SEHNR, CDR2 FQNEAQ, per germline (reference sequence). The V segment lost 2 bases and the J segment 3 bases; nucleotides outside the gene matches: 13. The CDR3 contains 18 residues. This CDR3 reads CASSLWGGNSGTTDTQYF. CDR3 DNA: TGTGCCAGCAGCTTATGGGGTGGGAATAGCGGGACAACAGATACGCAGTATTTT.

This clone was seen once. This chain uses TRBV28 with TRBJ1-1; D is ambiguous. CDR1 and CDR2 (germline): MDHEN, SYDVKM. The CDR3 is 15 amino acids. The V gene lost 3 bases and the J gene lost 0 bases, with 11 bases spanning the gap. The DNA of the CDR3 is TGTGCCAGCAGTTTTAACCAGGTAATGAACACTGAAGCTTTCTTT. Translating gives CASSFNQVMNTEAFF.

This chain links TRBV5-4 with TRBJ1-2, with a possible D match to TRBD1 (6 bases). Germline V lookup: CDR1 SGHNT, CDR2 YYREEE (reference sequence). V lost 4 bases and J 3 bases, leaving 13 bases between the germline ends. This CDR3 region has 14 residues. The DNA for the CDR3 is TGTGCCAGCAGCCGCCCGGACAGCCACTATGGCTACACCTTC. It codes for CASSRPDSHYGYTF.

This clone was observed a handful of times. This sequence joins TRBV12-5 and TRBJ2-7; TRBD1 matches 7 bases. The germline V gene has CDR1 LGHNT and CDR2 FRNRAP. This CDR3 region has 16 residues. V lost 2 bases, J lost 2 bases, and 9 bases stayed unmatched. The CDR3 sequence: CASGLHPHGTAYEQYF. CDR3 sequence (DNA): TGTGCTAGTGGTTTGCACCCCCACGGGACAGCCTACGAGCAGTACTTC.

This chain links TRBV24-1 with TRBJ1-5; maybe TRBD1 (6 bases). Trimming removed 5 bases at V and 6 bases at J, with 10 bases between. The CDR3 extends over 13 amino acids. CDR1 is KGHDR and CDR2 is SFDVKD in the germline V gene. This CDR3 reads CATSAQGSQPQHF. The CDR3 DNA is TGTGCCACCAGTGCCCAGGGGTCTCAGCCCCAGCATTTT.

In DNA form, the CDR3 reads TGCGCCAGCAGCCAAGGAATTTTAGCGGGAGGCGTCACCGGGGAGCTGTTTTTT. Translated: CASSQGILAGGVTGELFF. The chain carries TRBV4-3 and TRBJ2-2; 10 bases match TRBD2. The CDR3 extends over 18 amino acids. V dropped 1 base and J dropped 4; count of bases not matched to a gene: 9. Germline assignment: CDR1 LGHNA and CDR2 YSLEER.

The rearrangement links TRBV11-2 to TRBJ2-3, with 7 bases identical to TRBD2. The V gene end was trimmed by 3 bases and the J gene end by 4 bases; junction bases not matched to a gene: 4. The CDR3 covers 14 residues. Germline V gene data show CDR1 as SGHAT and CDR2 as FQNNGV. The CDR3 spells CASSFAGVSDTQYF. The CDR3 DNA follows: TGTGCCAGCAGCTTCGCGGGAGTTTCAGATACGCAGTATTTT.

The chain couples TRBV24-1 to TRBJ2-1, with TRBD2 matching 13 bases. The CDR3 spans 17 residues. Trimming at V came to 4 bases and at J to 7 bases, leaving 9 bases not matched to a gene. Germline CDR1 KGHDR, CDR2 SFDVKD. In nucleotides, the CDR3 is TGTGCCACCAGTGACCCAGGACTAGCGGGAGTAGGGAATGAGCAGTTCTTC. This sequence encodes CATSDPGLAGVGNEQFF.

This clone was observed a few times. The rearrangement uses TRBV18 and TRBJ2-1; the D gene is possibly TRBD2 (5 bases). Germline V CDR1 and CDR2: KGHSH, LQKENI. This CDR3 region has 12 residues. V was cut by 8 bases and J by 8 bases, with 13 bases left in between. In DNA form, the CDR3 reads TGTGCCAGCACAGCCTCCGGGGATGAGCAGTTCTTC. This sequence encodes CASTASGDEQFF. The whole variable domain, remainder taken from reference TRBV18 and TRBJ2-1, is NAGVMQNPRHLVRRRGQEARLRCSPMKGHSHVYWYRQLPEEGLKFMVYLQKENIIDESGMPKERFSAEFPKEGPSILRIQQVVRGDSAAYFCASTASGDEQFFGPGTRLTVL.

In this sample, this clone turned up once. The gene calls are TRBV7-9 and TRBJ2-7; possibly TRBD2 for D (6 bases). V was shortened by 3 bases and J by 5 bases, with 8 bases between the two germline ends. The CDR3 consists of 12 residues. CDR1 is SEHNR, CDR2 FQNEAQ, per germline (reference sequence). The CDR3 loop reads CASSLEGHEQYF. CDR3 nucleotides: TGTGCCAGCAGCTTGGAGGGCCACGAGCAGTACTTC.

The rearrangement uses TRBV19 and TRBJ2-4; D gene unclear. This CDR3 is built from 13 residues. Germline CDR1 LNHDA, CDR2 SQIVND (reference sequence). Trimming took 6 bases from V and 9 from J, leaving 15 bases between them. This chain's CDR3 is CASRTSDSSIQYF. The CDR3 coding sequence is TGTGCCAGTAGAACCTCAGACTCAAGCATTCAGTACTTC.